This TCR beta chain was sequenced during a study of T cells in Graves' hyperthyroidism and ophthalmopathy. Study-wide points: In validation, the model predicted ophthalmopathy. These predictions came a median roughly 6.5 months before onset. The majority of expanded thyroid clonotypes above 0.001 also appeared in blood.

Germline CDR1 is SEHNR and CDR2 is FQNEAQ (reference sequence). The CDR3 contains 13 residues. Trimming removed 10 bases from V and 9 bases from J, with 19 bases in between. This clonotype has just a few counts. Its antigen is unknown. Amplification yielded TCR beta CDR3 regions, with RNA transcripts as the source. The HTBI primer set drove a first-round RT-PCR of the TCR CDR3. TCRdb called the multiplex PCR reads again in MiXCR, with one record for every CDR3 protein. The table lists hundreds of thousands of distinct CDR3 sequences, around 13% of them singletons, with roughly 13% in the top ten. Hyperthyroidism in the patients, aged 18 to 65, was newly diagnosed and under 2 months in duration. Uncontrolled infection, other autoimmune disease, pregnancy and lactation each barred patients from inclusion.

Sequencing was done on a sample of blood. The V and J genes are TRBV7-9 and TRBJ2-1; D may be TRBD1 or TRBD2 (5 bases each). This receptor was identified in a woman in her forties with Graves' hyperthyroidism. The CDR3, as DNA: TGTGCCACCTCACTTGGGGGAGCCGGTGAGCAGTTCTTC. Encoded protein: CATSLGGAGEQFF.